This TCR beta chain emerged from a study of T cells in Graves' hyperthyroidism and ophthalmopathy (dated by TCRdb to the late 2010s). At the level of the whole study: Peripheral blood was sampled at the time of initial diagnosis, prior to any treatment. According to the paper, TCR Vbeta CDR3 sequencing was carried out on roughly 130 peripheral blood samples, which came from under 50 ophthalmopathy, 75 to 80 hyperthyroidism and approximately 17 progressor patients. To identify TCR V-J signatures that set the groups apart, the researchers used a discovery cohort of about a hundred patients, made up of 43 with Graves' ophthalmopathy and 57 with stable Graves' hyperthyroidism. In addition, the study compared T-cell repertoires in thyroid tissue and in blood from about 6 Graves' hyperthyroidism patients. Whether ophthalmopathy could be predicted prospectively was tested in an independent validation cohort made up of fewer than 20 hyperthyroidism patients plus 17 patients who later progressed to ophthalmopathy. Once sampling was done, hyperthyroidism patients were given methimazole at a starting dose of 30 mg daily, whereas ophthalmopathy patients were given high-dose intravenous methylprednisolone. The roughly 99 discovery patients were divided at random into training and test sets in a 7:3 ratio. Study-level results and caveats: No statistical method was used to fix the sample size in advance, and group allocation was not hidden from the investigators. In cross-validation, a model built on a 13 V-J signature told ophthalmopathy apart from stable hyperthyroidism with just under 90% sensitivity and roughly 81% specificity, and in testing the same model reached 80%/75%. Blood samples also contained most of the expanded thyroid clonotypes (frequency above 0.001), which suggests that blood repertoires may reflect thyroid immune responses. During validation, the model predicted progression to ophthalmopathy a median of roughly six months ahead of onset, with roughly 65% sensitivity and 72.22% specificity.

Ophthalmopathy patients had moderately to severely active disease, Clinical Activity Score of at least 3, NOSPECS grade of at least 4, and duration under 3 months. Exclusion was applied to patients with uncontrolled infections, other autoimmune diseases, pregnancy or lactation. Clinical symptoms, serum thyroxine and TRAb, thyroid ultrasound, and orbital computed tomography formed the basis for the diagnoses. PBMCs were isolated from roughly 10 ml of fresh peripheral blood by Ficoll-Paque density gradient centrifugation. Total RNA was extracted using Trizol reagent, and RNA quality was assessed on an Agilent 2100 Bioanalyzer. This clonotype was observed at least ten times. No antigen is known for it. Base qualities are not at hand, and no much larger clone is one base apart. The TCR beta CDR3 regions were amplified from RNA transcripts. For the first round of RT-PCR on the TCR CDR3, the HTBI primer set was used together with the Qiagen OneStep RT-PCR kit. A second multiplex PCR round built the libraries, followed by size selection and purification. Paired-end sequencing of the libraries was performed with 100 bp reads on an Illumina HiSeq2000. On the authors' methods: SOAPnuke was used to process the raw data, removing reads that contained adapters or uncalled bases, had a mean Phred below 15, or lacked an exact match to the constant primer or identifier. High-quality paired reads were merged with COPE v1.2.5, and unique nucleotide sequences were defined as clonotypes. MiTCR v1.1 was used to align clonotypes to the IMGT TRBV, TRBD and TRBJ reference segments. Only V-J combinations with frequency above 0.0001, covering roughly 99% of repertoires, were analysed. A TCS score was defined as the ratio between F50 (clonal expansion) and ExV (chaos), using BLOSUM62-based TCRdist between CDR3 peptides within each V-J. Welch's t-statistics and random forest reduced approximately 520 V-J features to about 12, which were used in a naive Bayes classifier (R e1071). TCRdb reprocessed the public reads (quality trimming at Q25 with fastp, clone calling with MiXCR) and kept in-frame beta chains. CDR3 protein sequences are deduplicated, and each keeps its most common genes and DNA. TCRdb, not the original authors, processed these V and J calls. In this sample the table shows some 570,000 distinct CDR3 sequences, 14% of which occur a single time. The ten biggest clones cover 7% to 9% of the sample.

The CDR3, from cysteine to phenylalanine, totals 14 residues. Here the CDR3 DNA is all that survives: 42 bases in frame from base 1. Germline trimming: 5 bases from V, 0 bases from J; junction bases outside gene matches: 3. The germline V gene (reference sequence) provides CDR1 DFQATT and CDR2 SNEGSKA. This receptor was identified in a woman aged 18-29 years with Graves' ophthalmopathy. The sequence links TRBV20-1 to TRBJ1-4; TRBD1 lines up with 7 middle nucleotides. Sequenced sample: blood. The nucleotide sequence reads TGCAGTGCTGATACAGGGGCAACTAATGAAAAACTGTTTTTT. Translated, this is CSADTGATNEKLFF.